Presented here are 14 T cell receptor beta chains from one specimen sequenced in a study of PD-1 blockade in classical Hodgkin lymphoma. The repertoire was sequenced with immunoSEQ multiplex PCR; TCRdb's copy has only in-frame clones and lacks some. The sample shows about 18,000 clones, roughly 76% of them seen only once. Every single patient, without exception, relapsed after autologous stem cell transplantation, and brentuximab vedotin exposure varied. The source material was peripheral blood mononuclear cells (PBMCs), sampled at baseline. These receptor sequences come from a human donor with classical Hodgkin lymphoma.

This sequence joins TRBV7-9 and TRBJ1-2; D not resolved. The CDR3 extends over 12 amino acids. The V gene's germline CDR1 is SEHNR and CDR2 FQNEAQ (reference sequence). V was shortened by 1 base and J by 8 bases, with 8 bases between the two germline ends. The CDR3 is CASSLDWAGYTF. The CDR3 DNA reads TGTGCCAGCAGCTTAGATTGGGCCGGCTACACCTTC.

Points on this clone: The junction shows a germline mismatch at one end, possibly a read error. This chain joins TRBV27 and TRBJ1-1; 7 bases line up with TRBD1. Per germline, CDR1 MNHEY and CDR2 SMNVEV (reference sequence). The CDR3 has 14 residues. The CDR3 DNA follows: TGTGCCAGCAGTCCTCACGGGGGACAGACCCCCAAGGGGTTT. Residues: CASSPHGGQTPKGF.

This clone was detected once. The V call is TRBV5-6, the J call TRBJ1-2, with a weak D call TRBD1 (6 bases). Trimming took off 5 bases at V and 0 bases at J, with 23 bases between the two ends. The CDR3 contains 18 residues. The germline V gene has CDR1 SGHDT and CDR2 YYEEEE. The chain's CDR3 is CASRVGWGQSLTNYGYTF. The CDR3, as DNA: TGTGCCAGCAGGGTAGGTTGGGGGCAGTCCCTCACTAACTATGGCTACACCTTC.

This clone occurred a few times. The chain combines TRBV12-2 with TRBJ1-2; whether TRBD1, the table's D call, matches the DNA was not checked. TRBV12-2 is a recognized pseudogene. This CDR3 region has 16 residues. The CDR3 region is CASRPRQGPTNYGYTF. Written as DNA, the CDR3 is TGTGCAAGTCGTCCGCGACAGGGGCCCACTAACTATGGCTACACCTTC.

This chain links TRBV6-1 with TRBJ1-1, with 8 bases fitting TRBD1. The germline gives CDR1 MNHNS, CDR2 SASEGT. The ends lost 5 bases at V and 5 bases at J; junction bases unmatched: 10. The CDR3 is 15 amino acids. CDR3 loop: CASSPPRTGSTEAFF. The CDR3, as DNA: TGTGCCAGCAGTCCCCCAAGGACAGGGAGTACTGAAGCTTTCTTT.

This clone was detected a few times. V usage is TRBV7-3 and J usage is TRBJ2-3, with D perhaps TRBD2 (6 bases). CDR3 length: 15 amino acids. V was clipped by 6 bases and J by 4 bases, with 17 bases between them. Germline CDR1 SGHTA, CDR2 FQGTGA. Written as DNA, the CDR3 is TGTGCCAGCAGTCCCCTGGGGGAGGTCGCAGATACGCAGTATTTT. Translated: CASSPLGEVADTQYF.

This chain connects TRBV15 to TRBJ2-7; 13 bases match TRBD2. There are 16 residues in the CDR3. Losses at the gene ends were 1 base for V and 5 bases for J; bases not matched to a gene: 5. Germline loops: CDR1 LNHNV, CDR2 YYDKDF (reference sequence). The CDR3 reads CATSRGGLAGVHEQYF. CDR3 nucleotides: TGTGCCACCAGCAGAGGAGGACTAGCGGGAGTCCACGAGCAGTACTTC. Complete variable domain (other parts from reference TRBV15 and TRBJ2-7): DAMVIQNPRYQVTQFGKPVTLSCSQTLNHNVMYWYQQKSSQAPKLLFHYYDKDFNNEADTPDNFQSRRPNTSFCFLDIRSPGLGDTAMYLCATSRGGLAGVHEQYFGPGTRLTVT.

CDR3 coding DNA: TGTGCCAGCAGCTTAATCGGGGACGGACAAGAAGCTTTCTTT. Translation: CASSLIGDGQEAFF. The chain uses TRBV7-9 and TRBJ1-1; D might be TRBD1 (5 bases). Germline CDR1 reads SEHNR; CDR2 reads FQNEAQ (reference sequence). This CDR3 is 14 amino acids long. Trimming stripped 2 bases from V and 8 bases from J, with 15 bases between.

The rearrangement uses TRBV4-1 and TRBJ2-1, with D possibly TRBD2 on 6 matching bases. V dropped 0 bases and J dropped 2 bases, with 11 bases sitting between them. This CDR3 has 16 amino acids. The germline V gene has CDR1 MGHRA and CDR2 YSYEKL. The CDR3 DNA sequence: TGCGCCAGCAGCCAAGATATAGCGGACACCTACAATGAGCAGTTCTTC. This sequence encodes CASSQDIADTYNEQFF.

This clone was found a few times. The chain couples TRBV29-1 to TRBJ2-2, with TRBD1 identical over 7 bases. J lost 0 bases, V lost 7 bases, and 2 bases had no gene match. From germline, CDR1 is SQVTM and CDR2 ANQGSEA. The CDR3 runs to 13 residues. The CDR3 sequence: CSGDSSNTGELFF. The CDR3, as DNA: TGCAGCGGGGACAGCTCGAACACCGGGGAGCTGTTTTTT.

V usage is TRBV6-5 and J usage is TRBJ2-7; TRBD1 matches 7 bases. The CDR3 is 15 amino acids. V dropped 6 bases and J dropped 3; count of bases not matched to a gene: 11. CDR1 and CDR2 from the germline V gene are MNHEY and SVGAGI. The CDR3 DNA reads as TGTGCCAGCAGGCCTGTTCGGACAGGCAGCTACGAGCAGTACTTC. As protein: CASRPVRTGSYEQYF.

The chain combines TRBV6-6 with TRBJ1-6, with 8 bases lining up with TRBD1. Trimming removed 2 bases from V and 3 bases from J; junction bases left unmatched: 0. The CDR3 totals 15 residues. In germline, CDR1 is MNHNY, CDR2 SVGAGI (reference sequence). CDR3 nucleotides: TGTGCCAGCAGTTACGGACAGGGCTATAATTCACCCCTCCACTTT. This encodes CASSYGQGYNSPLHF.

The chain is built from TRBV5-4 and TRBJ2-2; D remains ambiguous. There are 15 residues in the CDR3. V lost 0 bases, J lost 8 bases, and 14 bases lay in between. In germline, CDR1 is SGHNT, CDR2 YYREEE (reference sequence). CDR3 nucleotide sequence: TGTGCCAGCAGCTTGGAGGGAAGAAAACCAGGGGAGCTGTTTTTT. Its translation: CASSLEGRKPGELFF.

This clone has just one count. The CDR3 DNA reads as TGCGCCACCCTCGGGGAGACGGAGGGTAATGAAAAACTGTTTTTT. Translating gives CATLGETEGNEKLFF. The rearrangement links TRBV10-2 to TRBJ1-4; D unclear. From germline, CDR1 is WSHSY and CDR2 SAAADI. CDR3 length: 15 amino acids. The V and J ends lost 10 bases and 4 bases respectively, with 19 bases between them.